The 26 T cell receptor beta chains listed next were all sequenced from one sample in a study of blood T cells in healthy people across ages. Primed by a sample-barcoded 5' primer and a J-beta primer mix, a second PCR proceeded for roughly 6 to 12 cycles. TCRdb itself ran the 5' RACE reads through MiXCR, one entry per CDR3 protein. The sample records around 1.5 million distinct CDR3 sequences, about 43% being singletons. What was sequenced was blood. All receptors derive from a woman aged 18-29 years in good health.

On this clonotype: A junction end diverges from the germline sequence, so it may reflect a read error. The chain combines TRBV4-2 with TRBJ2-2; maybe TRBD1 (6 bases). The CDR3 loop spans 19 amino acids. Germline CDR1 reads LGHNA; CDR2 reads YNFKEQ. The CDR3 nucleotides are TGTGCCTGCAGCCAAGACCTCTGGGCCGAGGGGGTTTTCGCCGGGGAGCTGTTTTTT. It yields the protein CACSQDLWAEGVFAGELFF.

This clonotype was found a few times. A read error is possible here, since a much larger clone lies one base away. V is TRBV11-3 and J is TRBJ2-7; 11 bases map to TRBD2. J lost 7 bases, V lost 1 base, and 9 bases had no gene match. CDR3 size: 16 residues. Looked up from germline, CDR1 is SGHNT and CDR2 is YENEEA. CDR3 loop: CASSLGLAGGGNEQYF. In DNA, the CDR3 is TGTGCCAGCAGCTTAGGGCTAGCGGGAGGTGGGAATGAGCAGTACTTC.

This clonotype was counted at least ten times. The gene calls are TRBV6-1 and TRBJ2-3; D might be TRBD1 (6 bases). Germline CDR1 MNHNS, CDR2 SASEGT. CDR3 length: 15 residues. V lost 1 base and J lost 1, with 9 bases in between. CDR3 residues: CASSEEAGGTDTQYF. The CDR3 coding sequence is TGTGCCAGCAGTGAAGAGGCAGGGGGCACAGATACGCAGTATTTT.

The V call is TRBV10-3, the J call TRBJ2-7, with TRBD2 matching over 11 bases. Germline V CDR1 and CDR2: ENHRY, SYGVKD. The V segment lost 6 bases and the J segment 5 bases; nucleotides outside the gene matches: 15. The CDR3 is 17 residues long. CDR3 bases: TGTGCCATCAGCCAGAAGGGACTAGCGGACAAAGGGGACGAGCAGTACTTC. This gives the protein CAISQKGLADKGDEQYF.

V gene TRBV4-1 combines with J gene TRBJ2-5; D possibly corresponds to TRBD1 (5 bases). In germline, CDR1 is MGHRA, CDR2 YSYEKL. The CDR3 spans 15 residues. V was clipped by 3 bases and J by 2 bases, with 13 bases between them. Here the CDR3 reads CASSQLDIPQETQYF. CDR3 DNA sequence: TGCGCCAGCAGCCAGCTGGACATTCCACAAGAGACCCAGTACTTC.

This clonotype appeared once. The chain is built from TRBV12-3 or TRBV12-4 and TRBJ1-2, with D unresolved. V lost 11 bases and J lost 7, with 11 bases in between. The CDR3 is 10 amino acids. The CDR3 region has the DNA TGTGCCGCAGGTTTCTCTGGCTACACCTTC. Encoded protein: CAAGFSGYTF.

The rearrangement links TRBV28 to TRBJ2-1, with TRBD2 as a possible D gene (5 bases). Per germline, CDR1 MDHEN and CDR2 SYDVKM. Trimming pared 5 bases from V and 10 bases from J, leaving 21 bases between. There are 15 residues in the CDR3. CDR3 sequence (DNA): TGTGCCAGCAGTCCTAGGGAGCGCCCCTCCTACGAGCAGTTCTTC. Protein: CASSPRERPSYEQFF.

In its sample, this clonotype was seen a few times. The gene calls are TRBV4-1 and TRBJ2-7; a possible D gene is TRBD2 (6 bases). V lost 1 base, J lost 1 base, and 17 bases lay in between. CDR1 MGHRA and CDR2 YSYEKL come from the germline V gene. There are 17 residues in the CDR3. The chain's CDR3 is CASSQASGGAGSYEQYF. The CDR3 bases are TGCGCCAGCAGCCAAGCATCCGGGGGAGCAGGGTCCTACGAGCAGTACTTC.

Regarding this clonotype: A much larger clonotype is one base distant, so this may be a read error. The rearrangement links TRBV6-5 to TRBJ2-5; D gene uncertain. Germline loops: CDR1 MNHEY, CDR2 SVGAGI. Trimming took off 2 bases at V and 11 bases at J, with 15 bases between the two ends. The CDR3 is 13 residues long. The CDR3 DNA follows: TGTGCCAGCAGTTACGACGGAGACAATGAGCAGTACTTC. The encoded protein is CASSYDGDNEQYF.

The J gene is TRBJ1-2, the V gene TRBV2; D uncertain. The CDR3 runs to 13 residues. CDR1 is SNHLY and CDR2 is FYNNEI in the germline V gene. Trimming pared 6 bases from V and 4 bases from J, leaving 12 bases between. DNA of the CDR3: TGTGCCAGCAGGCCCGACGGATTCTATGGCTACACCTTC. Translating gives CASRPDGFYGYTF.

As for this clonotype: One junction end does not reproduce the germline sequence, and a read error may be involved. The gene calls are TRBV19 and TRBJ2-1, with a weak D call TRBD2 (5 bases). The CDR3 covers 16 residues. The germline V gene has CDR1 LNHDA and CDR2 SQIVND (reference sequence). The CDR3 DNA reads TGTGCCAGTAGTACGGAACTAGGGAGCTCCGACAATGAGCAGTTCTTC. This codes for CASSTELGSSDNEQFF.

The rearrangement links TRBV19 to TRBJ2-3; D might be TRBD2 (6 bases). The germline V gene has CDR1 LNHDA and CDR2 SQIVND (reference sequence). The length of the CDR3 is 15 residues. The germline V and J ends were trimmed by 3 bases and 0 bases, with 10 bases remaining between them. The CDR3 here is CASSISTSSTDTQYF. In nucleotides, the CDR3 is TGTGCCAGTAGTATTTCGACTAGTAGCACAGATACGCAGTATTTT.

Sample share makes this clonotype large. This chain joins TRBV9 and TRBJ1-5; D possibly corresponds to TRBD1 (5 bases). The CDR3 spans 14 residues. Germline CDR1 is SGDLS and CDR2 is YYNGEE. V was pared by 4 bases and J by 0 bases, with 8 bases between. CDR3 bases: TGTGCCAGCAGCACACAGGATAGCAATCAGCCCCAGCATTTT. Residues: CASSTQDSNQPQHF.

V usage is TRBV12-3 or TRBV12-4 and J usage is TRBJ1-4; D ambiguous. V was pared by 5 bases and J by 0 bases, with 10 bases between. The CDR3 has 15 residues. CDR3 sequence: CASSPPEATNEKLFF. The CDR3 DNA sequence: TGTGCCAGCAGTCCCCCAGAGGCAACTAATGAAAAACTGTTTTTT.

This chain joins TRBV12-5 and TRBJ2-3; 7 positions agree with TRBD2. The CDR3 runs to 15 residues. Germline-derived CDR1 and CDR2 are LGHNT and FRNRAP. V shed 4 bases, J shed 2 bases, and the junction held 6 bases outside the gene matches. The CDR3 region is CASGSGLVYTDTQYF. CDR3 nucleotide sequence: TGTGCTAGTGGTTCCGGACTAGTCTACACAGATACGCAGTATTTT.

CDR3 sequence reads: CASTGQGSNTIYF. The CDR3 DNA follows: TGTGCCAGCACGGGACAGGGTTCCAACACCATATATTTT. The chain employs TRBV6-1 and TRBJ1-3, with TRBD1 matching over 9 bases. Germline V gives CDR1 MNHNS, CDR2 SASEGT. Losses at the gene ends were 7 bases for V and 7 bases for J; bases not matched to a gene: 5. The CDR3 spans 13 residues.

In regard to this clonotype: Germline is not matched at one junction end, which may reflect a read error. V and J are TRBV5-1 and TRBJ2-2, with a tentative D call TRBD2 (5 bases). The CDR3 has 16 amino acids. CDR1 and CDR2 from the germline V gene are SGHRS and YFSETQ. CDR3 DNA sequence: TGCGCCAGCAGCTTCGACCCGTTGGGAAACACCGGGGAGCTGTTTTTC. It specifies CASSFDPLGNTGELFF.

V is TRBV6-1 and J is TRBJ2-7; weak D call: TRBD1 (6 bases). CDR1 and CDR2 from the germline V gene are MNHNS and SASEGT. This CDR3 has 14 residues. V lost 11 bases and J 2 bases, leaving 19 bases between the germline ends. As DNA, the CDR3 is TGTGCCCATAGAGAGGGGCAGGGGACCTACGAGCAGTACTTC. This gives the protein CAHREGQGTYEQYF.

This clonotype appeared a few times. This chain uses TRBV25-1 with TRBJ1-2; no clear D. The CDR3 is made up of 14 amino acids. Trimming removed 2 bases from V and 4 bases from J, with 11 bases in between. Germline CDR1 and CDR2: MGHDK and SYGVNS. The CDR3 region has the DNA TGTGCCAGCAGTGAAGAGGCTTACGGCTATGGCTACACCTTC. As protein: CASSEEAYGYGYTF.

V usage is TRBV20-1 and J usage is TRBJ2-7, with unresolved D. The CDR3 length is 14 residues. Between the trimmed V and J ends, which lost 2 bases and 3 bases, there was a span of 14 bases. The V gene's germline CDR1 is DFQATT and CDR2 SNEGSKA (reference sequence). Here the CDR3 reads CSARNGAVGYEQYF. CDR3 nucleotides: TGCAGTGCTAGAAACGGAGCTGTCGGCTACGAGCAGTACTTC.

The rearrangement links TRBV13 to TRBJ2-1; 12 nucleotides match TRBD2. With the DNA end fitting TRBJ2-7 better, the J assignment may be wrong. CDR1 and CDR2 (germline): PRHDT, FYEKMQ (reference sequence). The CDR3 totals 16 residues. CDR3 coding DNA: TGTGCCAGCAGCTCAACTAGCGGGGGGACCTACAATGAGCAGTACTTC. It yields the protein CASSSTSGGTYNEQYF.

The J gene is TRBJ2-5, the V gene TRBV20-1; 11 bases agree with TRBD2. The germline V gene encodes CDR1 DFQATT and CDR2 SNEGSKA (reference sequence). The ends lost 3 bases at V and 1 base at J; junction bases unmatched: 7. This CDR3 is 16 amino acids long. DNA of the CDR3: TGCAGTGCTAGGGGAGGGACTAGCGGCACCCAAGAGACCCAGTACTTC. Translating it yields CSARGGTSGTQETQYF.

The chain combines TRBV2 with TRBJ1-1; 9 nucleotides agree with TRBD1. The CDR3 runs to 17 residues. CDR1 is SNHLY and CDR2 is FYNNEI in the germline V gene. V dropped 3 bases and J dropped 5; count of bases not matched to a gene: 13. The CDR3 loop is CASSDSPGQGITTEAFF. The CDR3 coding sequence is TGTGCCAGCAGTGATTCACCGGGACAGGGCATTACTACTGAAGCTTTCTTT.

The V call is TRBV7-2, the J call TRBJ2-7; TRBD2 matches at 7 bases. Near its end, the DNA agrees better with TRBJ2-5, so the J call may be wrong. The CDR3 is made up of 18 amino acids. Germline loops: CDR1 SGHTA, CDR2 FQGNSA. DNA for the CDR3: TGTGCCAGCAGCTTAGTCTCTGGCGGGAGCGGAGGGCAAGAGACCCAGTACTTC. Protein product: CASSLVSGGSGGQETQYF.

The V call is TRBV5-1, the J call TRBJ1-1; D call uncertain. The CDR3 contains 14 residues. Germline CDR1 is SGHRS and CDR2 is YFSETQ. The V gene lost 4 bases and the J gene lost 0 bases, with 10 bases spanning the gap. DNA of the CDR3: TGCGCCAGCAGCGTGGGAGAAGTGAACACTGAAGCTTTCTTT. Its protein product is CASSVGEVNTEAFF.

A few counts support this clonotype. V gene TRBV4-2 combines with J gene TRBJ2-7; 8 nucleotides align to TRBD1. V trimming: 1 base; J trimming: 6 bases; junction bases outside the gene matches: 11. This CDR3 comprises 16 residues. Germline V gene data show CDR1 as LGHNA and CDR2 as YNFKEQ. CDR3: CASSQVQGDDLGEQYF. The CDR3 nucleotides are TGTGCCAGCAGCCAAGTACAGGGGGATGATTTGGGCGAGCAGTACTTC.